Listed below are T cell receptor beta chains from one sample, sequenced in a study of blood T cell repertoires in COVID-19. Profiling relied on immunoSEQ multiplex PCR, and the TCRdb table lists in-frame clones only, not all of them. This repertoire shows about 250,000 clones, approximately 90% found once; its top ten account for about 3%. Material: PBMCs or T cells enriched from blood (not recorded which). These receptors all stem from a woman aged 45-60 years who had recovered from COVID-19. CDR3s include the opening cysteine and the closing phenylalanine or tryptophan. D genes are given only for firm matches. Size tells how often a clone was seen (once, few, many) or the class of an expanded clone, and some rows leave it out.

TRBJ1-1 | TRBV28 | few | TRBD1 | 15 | TGTGCCAGCAGTATGGGGGGACAGCGAAGCACTGAAGCTTTCTTT | CASSMGGQRSTEAFF
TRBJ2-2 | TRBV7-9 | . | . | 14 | TGTGCCAGCAGCTTAGATTTAGCTTCCGGGGAGCTGTTTTTT | CASSLDLASGELFF
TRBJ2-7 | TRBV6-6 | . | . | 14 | TGTGCCAGCAGTAGACAGTCCCGGGGGAACGAGCAGTACTTC | CASSRQSRGNEQYF
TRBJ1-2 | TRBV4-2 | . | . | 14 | TGTGCCAGCAGCCAAGATACACAGACCTATGGCTACACCTTC | CASSQDTQTYGYTF
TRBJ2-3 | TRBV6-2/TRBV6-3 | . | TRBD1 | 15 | TGTGCCAGCAGCCCCGGACAGGGCAAGACAGATACGCAGTATTTT | CASSPGQGKTDTQYF
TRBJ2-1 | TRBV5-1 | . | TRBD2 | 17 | TGCGCCAGCAGCTTGTTGGCTAGCGGGGGAGTTTACAATGAGCAGTTCTTC | CASSLLASGGVYNEQFF
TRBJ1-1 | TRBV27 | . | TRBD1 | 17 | TGTGCCAGCAGCCGCACCCCGACAGGGTTGATGAACACTGAAGCTTTCTTT | CASSRTPTGLMNTEAFF
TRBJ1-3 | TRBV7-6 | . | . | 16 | TGTGCCAGCAGCCCGGCGGGGGGGCCATACGGAAACACCATATATTTT | CASSPAGGPYGNTIYF
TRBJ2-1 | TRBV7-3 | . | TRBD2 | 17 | TGTGCCAGCAGCTTATTTGGTGCGGGAGGGGCGAACAATGAGCAGTTCTTC | CASSLFGAGGANNEQFF
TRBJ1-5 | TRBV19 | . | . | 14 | TGTGCCAGAGACTCCGACAGGATGACTCAGCCCCAGCATTTT | CARDSDRMTQPQHF
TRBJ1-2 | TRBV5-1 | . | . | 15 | TGCGCCAGCAGCTTGGTCGCGGGCTCCTCCGGTCGCTACACCTTC | CASSLVAGSSGRYTF
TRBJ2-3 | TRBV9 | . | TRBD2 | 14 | TGTGCCAGCAGCACAGTGGGGGGGGCAGATACGCAGTATTTT | CASSTVGGADTQYF
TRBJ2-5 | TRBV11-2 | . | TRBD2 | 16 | TGTGCCAGCAGCATCATAGCGGGAGGGCCGCAAGAGACCCAGTACTTC | CASSIIAGGPQETQYF
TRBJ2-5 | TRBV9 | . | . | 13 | TGTGCCAGCAGCGTAGGACTAGTGGAGACCCAGTACTTC | CASSVGLVETQYF
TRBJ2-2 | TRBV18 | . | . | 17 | TGTGCCAGCTCCAGCTTTCCGGAGTTCGCGAACACCGGGGAGCTGTTTTTT | CASSSFPEFANTGELFF
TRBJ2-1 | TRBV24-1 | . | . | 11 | TGTGCCACCAGTGATCTCAATGAGCAGTTCTTC | CATSDLNEQFF
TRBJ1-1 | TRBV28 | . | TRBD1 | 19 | TGTGCCAGCACCTACAAAAAGGGACAGGGGAATGTGATGAACACTGAAGCTTTCTTT | CASTYKKGQGNVMNTEAFF
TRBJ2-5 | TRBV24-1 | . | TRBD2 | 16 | TGTGCCACCAGTGGTGTTAGCGGGAGGGCTAGGGAGACCCAGTACTTC | CATSGVSGRARETQYF
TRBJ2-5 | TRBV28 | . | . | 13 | TGTGCCAGCAGTCCAAACAGTCCCGTGGCCCAGTACTTC | CASSPNSPVAQYF
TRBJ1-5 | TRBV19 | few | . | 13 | TGTGCCAGTAGTATGGAGGGTATTCAGCCCCAGCATTTT | CASSMEGIQPQHF
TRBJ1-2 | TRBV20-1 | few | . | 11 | TGCAGTGCCACAGATTCCTATGGCTACACCTTC | CSATDSYGYTF
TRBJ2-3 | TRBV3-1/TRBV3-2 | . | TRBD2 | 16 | TGTGCCAGCAGCCTGGGACTAGCGGGAGGCACAGATACGCAGTATTTT | CASSLGLAGGTDTQYF
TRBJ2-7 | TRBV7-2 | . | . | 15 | TGTGCCAGCAGCTCTAGACTGAACGCGGTCGACGAGCAGTACTTC | CASSSRLNAVDEQYF
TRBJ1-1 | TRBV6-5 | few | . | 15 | TGTGCCAGCAGTTACGGGGGCGTCCAGGGCACTGAAGCTTTCTTT | CASSYGGVQGTEAFF
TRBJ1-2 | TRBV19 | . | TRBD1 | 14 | TGTGCCAGTAGACGACAGGGTATCGGCTATGGCTACACCTTC | CASRRQGIGYGYTF
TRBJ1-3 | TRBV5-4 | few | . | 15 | TGTGCCAGCAGCACACCGACATCCTCTGGAAACACCATATATTTT | CASSTPTSSGNTIYF
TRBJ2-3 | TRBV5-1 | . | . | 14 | TGCGCCAGCCGCCAGGGGGGACCCACAGATACGCAGTATTTT | CASRQGGPTDTQYF
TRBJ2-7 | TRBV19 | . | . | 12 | TGTGCCAGTAGGGCCGAGCGGAGCCCGGGCGACTTC | CASRAERSPGDF
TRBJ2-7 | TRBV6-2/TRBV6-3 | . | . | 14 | TGTGCCAGCAGTTACGGGGGGGCTTCAGACGAGCAGTACTTC | CASSYGGASDEQYF
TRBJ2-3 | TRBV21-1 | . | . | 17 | TGTGCCAGCAGCAAAGAGAAGAATCAAACTAGCACAGATACGCAGTATTTT | CASSKEKNQTSTDTQYF
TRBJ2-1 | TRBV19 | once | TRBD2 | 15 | TGTGCCAGTAGTATAGTAGCGGGAGGTCCCAATGAGCAGTTCTTC | CASSIVAGGPNEQFF
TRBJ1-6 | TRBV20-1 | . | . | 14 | TGCAGTGCTAGTCGGGCGGGAAATAATTCACCCCTCCACTTT | CSASRAGNNSPLHF
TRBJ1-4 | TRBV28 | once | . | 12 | TGTGCCAGCAGTTTCGGTAATGAAAAACTGTTTTTT | CASSFGNEKLFF
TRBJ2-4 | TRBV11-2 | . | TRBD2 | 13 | TGTGCCAGCGGCGCAGGGAGGGCGAACATTCAGTACTTC | CASGAGRANIQYF
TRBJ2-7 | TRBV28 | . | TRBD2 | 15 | TGTGCCAGCAGACATAGCGGGACGGGATTTGGCGAGCAGTACTTC | CASRHSGTGFGEQYF
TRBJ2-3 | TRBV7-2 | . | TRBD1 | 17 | TGTGCCAGCAGCTTAATGGGGACAGGGGGCGCAGGAGATACGCAGTATTTT | CASSLMGTGGAGDTQYF
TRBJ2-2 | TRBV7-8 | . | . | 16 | TGTGCCAGCACTCACAGGGGGACGGGAGGACCCGGGGAGCTGTTTTTT | CASTHRGTGGPGELFF
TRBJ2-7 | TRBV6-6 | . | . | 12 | TGTGCCAGCAGAGACAGGACCTACGAGCAGTACTTC | CASRDRTYEQYF
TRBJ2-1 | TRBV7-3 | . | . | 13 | TGTGCCAGCAGCTCCTATCCCCCCAATGAGCAGTTCTTC | CASSSYPPNEQFF
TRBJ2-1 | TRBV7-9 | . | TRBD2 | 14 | TGTGCCAGCAGCCCCATTTATGAGCTGGGACTACAGTTCTTC | CASSPIYELGLQFF
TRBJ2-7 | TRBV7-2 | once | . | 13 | TGTGCCAGCAGCTCTCAGGGTACTCACGAGCAGTACTTC | CASSSQGTHEQYF
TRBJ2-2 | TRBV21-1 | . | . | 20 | TGTGCCAGCAGCAAAGTAGGGAACGAAGGGGGCGAAGTGTACACCGGGGAGCTGTTTTTT | CASSKVGNEGGEVYTGELFF
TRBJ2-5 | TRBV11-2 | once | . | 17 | TGTGCCAGCAGCTTAGATAGCCCCTCAGGGGGGACGGAGACCCAGTACTTC | CASSLDSPSGGTETQYF
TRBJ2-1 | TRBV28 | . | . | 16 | TGTGCCAGCAGTTTATACCGCGGCGGGTCCTACAATGAGCAGTTCTTC | CASSLYRGGSYNEQFF
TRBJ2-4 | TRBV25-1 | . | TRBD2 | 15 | TGTGCCAGCAGTGAAGGGCGCGGGAGCAAAAACATTCAGTACTTC | CASSEGRGSKNIQYF
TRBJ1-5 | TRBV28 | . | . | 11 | TGTGCCAGCAGTTTAGAGCAGCCCCAGCATTTT | CASSLEQPQHF
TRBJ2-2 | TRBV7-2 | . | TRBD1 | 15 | TGTGCCAGCAGCCCAACCGGGACAGGGGACGGGGAGCTGTTTTTT | CASSPTGTGDGELFF
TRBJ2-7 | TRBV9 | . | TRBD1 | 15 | TGTGCCAGCAGCCCGCTGGGACAGGGGGGGTACGAGCAGTACTTC | CASSPLGQGGYEQYF